These 25 T cell receptor beta chains came from one sample sequenced in a study of tumor and adjacent non-tumor tissue in lung cancer. TCRbeta libraries were built with three rounds of nested PCR, modified from ARM-PCR. TCRdb reanalysed the multiplex PCR reads using MiXCR and keeps one entry per CDR3 protein. The table records 90,000 to 110,000 distinct CDR3 sequences, 62% of them present only once. No cell sorting was done before RNA was extracted from the tissue. This non-tumor lung sample came from over 3 cm beyond the tumor edge. Source material: distant non-tumor lung tissue. The source of these receptors is a man between 60 and 75 years old with non-small cell lung cancer.

In regard to this clonotype: One base away lies a much larger clone, so this may be a sequencing read error. The V and J genes are TRBV7-9 and TRBJ2-2; tentative D call: TRBD2 (5 bases). CDR3 length: 14 residues. With 7 bases removed from V and 4 bases from J, the gap between germline ends came to 13 bases. The germline gives CDR1 SEHNR, CDR2 FQNEAQ (reference sequence). DNA of the CDR3: TGTGCCAGCATCTTTATTGGGAGCACCGGGGAGCTGTTTTTT. As protein: CASIFIGSTGELFF.

Comments on this clonotype: This sequence may be a read error, since a much larger clone differs from it by one base. The rearrangement uses TRBV20-1 and TRBJ1-5; D is possibly TRBD1 (6 bases). The CDR3 is 13 amino acids. Germline CDR1 DFQATT, CDR2 SNEGSKA (reference sequence). This CDR3 reads CSTRRTVNQPQHF. The CDR3 nucleotides read TGCAGTACTAGGAGGACAGTAAATCAGCCCCAGCATTTT.

This clonotype was seen only once. The chain carries TRBV5-1 and TRBJ2-1, with D hard to call. Between the trimmed V and J ends, which lost 2 bases and 0 bases, there was a span of 9 bases. Germline V gives CDR1 SGHRS, CDR2 YFSETQ. CDR3 length equals 15 residues. The CDR3 region has the DNA TGCGCCAGCAGCTTTATCAGGAGCTCCTACAATGAGCAGTTCTTC. Protein: CASSFIRSSYNEQFF.

With regard to this clonotype: One base away lies a much larger clone, so this may be a sequencing read error. The rearrangement links TRBV6-2 or TRBV6-3 to TRBJ2-7; D is possibly TRBD2 (6 bases). The V end was cut by 10 bases, the J end by 0 bases, with 19 bases between. The germline gives CDR1 MNHEY, CDR2 SVGEGT. The CDR3 extends over 15 amino acids. CDR3 residues: CATGRPRDGSYEQYF. In DNA form, the CDR3 reads TGTGCCACGGGGAGGCCCCGGGACGGCTCCTACGAGCAGTACTTC.

As regards this clonotype: The CDR3 does not end in the conserved phenylalanine or tryptophan, so this is likely a read error. Because the CDR3's place on the DNA is in doubt, the DNA is left out and the CDR3 is given as listed by TCRdb. V and J are TRBV12-3 or TRBV12-4 and TRBJ2-1. The CDR3 numbers 11 amino acids, ends counted. CDR3 amino acids: CASSIYNEQSI.

The chain links TRBV12-3 or TRBV12-4 to TRBJ2-6, with D perhaps being TRBD1 or TRBD2 (5 bases each). The CDR3 is 15 residues long. V lost 11 bases, J lost 4 bases, and 18 bases lay in between. In DNA form, the CDR3 reads TGTGCCTGCATCGGGGACCTCTCCGGGGCCAACGTCCTGACTTTC. Encoded protein: CACIGDLSGANVLTF.

In this sample, this clonotype turned up a few times. The chain combines TRBV20-1 with TRBJ2-7; D unclear. The V end lost 5 bases, the J end lost 5 bases, and 13 bases lay between the germline ends. The CDR3 extends over 12 amino acids. Germline V CDR1 and CDR2: DFQATT, SNEGSKA (reference sequence). The CDR3 nucleotides read TGCAGTGCTGGCCCCAGCGATGACGAGCAGTACTTC. Residues: CSAGPSDDEQYF.

Comments on this clonotype: Given a much more abundant clone one base away, this may be a read error. V is TRBV14 and J is TRBJ2-2; 8 positions agree with TRBD1. Trimming cost V 1 base and J 5 bases; bases outside gene matches: 6. The CDR3 consists of 16 residues. Germline CDR1 reads SGHDN; CDR2 reads FVKESK. In DNA form, the CDR3 reads TGTGCCAGCAGCCAAGCAGGGGGCCCGAGAACCGGGGAGCTGTTTTTT. This codes for CASSQAGGPRTGELFF.

The genes are TRBV11-3 and TRBJ2-6; a weak D match, TRBD1 (6 bases). The CDR3 contains 15 residues. CDR1 and CDR2 from the germline V gene are SGHNT and YENEEA. In DNA, the CDR3 is TGTGTCTGCAGCCAACAGGGTTATGGGGCCAACGTCCTGACTTTC. Amino acid sequence: CVCSQQGYGANVLTF.

Comments on this clonotype: A much larger clone lies a single base off, so this may be a read error. V usage is TRBV6-6 and J usage is TRBJ1-5; 9 bases match TRBD1. CDR1 and CDR2 from the germline V gene are MNHNY and SVGAGI (reference sequence). The CDR3 totals 13 residues. V was clipped by 8 bases and J by 7 bases; unmatched bases: 6. CDR3 coding DNA: TGTGCCAGCTGCAGACAGGGGGGGCAGCCCCAGCATTTT. This gives the protein CASCRQGGQPQHF.

Of note for this clonotype: No conserved phenylalanine or tryptophan is present at the end of the CDR3, so a read error is the likely explanation. The chain uses TRBV11-3 and TRBJ2-6; TRBD1 is a possible D gene (6 bases). Per the germline V gene, CDR1 is SGHNT and CDR2 is YENEEA. The CDR3 covers 15 residues. The CDR3 region has the DNA TGTGCTAGCAGTCAACAGGGTTCTGGGGCCAACGTCCTGACTTCC. It translates to CASSQQGSGANVLTS.

Concerning this clonotype itself: A much larger clone lies one base from this, so it may be a read error. The rearrangement joins TRBV7-8 to TRBJ2-1; TRBD2 agrees at 7 bases. The CDR3 contains 16 residues. Germline loops: CDR1 SGHVS, CDR2 FQNEAQ. V was clipped by 5 bases and J by 9 bases; unmatched bases: 16. In nucleotides, the CDR3 is TGTGCCAGCAGCCCCTCGGAGGTGGGGGGGTTTGGTGAGCAGTTCTTC. Its protein is CASSPSEVGGFGEQFF.

Of note for this clonotype: This may stem from a read error, because a much larger clone lies one nucleotide away. V usage is TRBV12-3 or TRBV12-4 and J usage is TRBJ1-5, with D unclear. This CDR3 is built from 13 residues. For the CDR3, the DNA is TGTACCAGCAGTAGTAATAGCAATCAGCCCCAGCATTTT. It codes for CTSSSNSNQPQHF.

This clonotype has at least ten counts. This chain uses TRBV29-1 with TRBJ2-5; 8 positions match TRBD2. There are 16 residues in the CDR3. CDR1 and CDR2 from the germline V gene are SQVTM and ANQGSEA. The V gene end was trimmed by 2 bases and the J gene end by 0 bases; junction bases not matched to a gene: 8. Written as DNA, the CDR3 is TGCAGCGTTGAAAGGAGGATAGCGGGGCACCAAGAGACCCAGTACTTC. Translating gives CSVERRIAGHQETQYF.

This clonotype was observed many times. The chain employs TRBV5-6 and TRBJ2-7; 11 bases line up with TRBD1. The CDR3 is made up of 16 amino acids. Germline CDR1 and CDR2: SGHDT and YYEEEE. V shed 2 bases, J shed 6 bases, and the junction held 10 bases outside the gene matches. CDR3 DNA sequence: TGTGCCAGCAGCTTCTCTGGACAGGGGGCTTTGGGCGAGCAGTACTTC. It codes for CASSFSGQGALGEQYF.

Comment on this clonotype: The junction shows a germline mismatch at one end, possibly a read error. The V call is TRBV29-1, the J call TRBJ2-1, with a tentative D call TRBD1 (6 bases). CDR1 and CDR2 from the germline V gene are SQVTM and ANQGSEA. There are 16 residues in the CDR3. This CDR3 is CSANDATQGGMSERFF. The CDR3 DNA reads TGCAGCGCTAACGATGCCACACAGGGTGGCATGAGTGAGCGGTTCTTC.

The rearrangement uses TRBV11-1 and TRBJ2-7, with D unclear. Trimming removed 9 bases from V and 0 bases from J, with 24 bases in between. This CDR3 comprises 17 residues. From germline, CDR1 is SGHAT and CDR2 FQDESV (reference sequence). CDR3 sequence reads: CARSPRLGGPGSYEQYF. CDR3 nucleotides: TGTGCCAGAAGCCCCCGTCTCGGTGGACCCGGCTCCTACGAGCAGTACTTC.

This clonotype has just a few counts. The chain uses TRBV5-1 and TRBJ2-5; D is unclear. Deletions cut 4 bases from V and 2 bases from J, with 12 bases between. CDR1 is SGHRS, CDR2 YFSETQ, per germline. CDR3 size: 14 residues. The CDR3 protein is CASSPSSKQETQYF. CDR3 sequence (DNA): TGCGCCAGCAGCCCTTCCAGTAAGCAAGAGACCCAGTACTTC.

Concerning this clonotype itself: Germline and junction disagree at one end, which may indicate a read error. V usage is TRBV6-5 and J usage is TRBJ2-1; 9 nucleotides agree with TRBD2. Germline CDR1 is MNHEY and CDR2 is SVGAGI. The CDR3 totals 12 residues. The CDR3: CASSKTSGEQFF. DNA for the CDR3: TGTGCCAGCAGTAAGACTAGCGGTGAGCAATTCTTC.

The genes are TRBV4-2 and TRBJ2-7, with a weak D call TRBD2 (5 bases). Germline values: CDR1 LGHNA, CDR2 YNFKEQ. Between the trimmed V and J ends, which lost 3 bases and 2 bases, there was a span of 14 bases. There are 15 residues in the CDR3. CDR3 in amino acids: CASSQGALNTYEQYF. The CDR3 DNA reads as TGTGCCAGCAGCCAGGGAGCCTTAAACACCTACGAGCAGTACTTC.

Turning to this clonotype: This CDR3 is missing its conserved last phenylalanine or tryptophan, likely due to a read error. The DNA is left out, because the CDR3 cannot be placed on it with certainty; the CDR3 is given as TCRdb lists it. This chain links TRBV4-3 with TRBJ2-1. The CDR3 has 10 residues if both end residues are counted. Germline values: CDR1 LGHNA, CDR2 YSLEER. CDR3 region: CASSCNEQLL.

This chain links TRBV7-9 with TRBJ2-6; D possibly corresponds to TRBD1 (6 bases). V lost 6 bases to trimming and J lost 0 bases, with 15 bases between them. The CDR3 extends over 17 amino acids. Germline-derived CDR1 and CDR2 are SEHNR and FQNEAQ (reference sequence). CDR3 DNA sequence: TGTGCCAGCAGACCTCCAACAGGGACCTCTGGGGCCAACGTCCTGACTTTC. Protein: CASRPPTGTSGANVLTF.

Of note for this clonotype: This may be a read error, as it is one base from a much larger clone. The V gene is TRBV6-2 or TRBV6-3, the J gene TRBJ2-5; D possibly corresponds to TRBD2 (6 bases). This CDR3 spans 14 amino acids. Germline V gene sequence: CDR1 MNHEY, CDR2 SVGEGT. V was clipped by 8 bases and J by 7 bases, with 20 bases between them. The CDR3 DNA is TGTGCCAGCGAACTACTACGGGGAGGAGGGACCCAGTACTTC. This translates into CASELLRGGGTQYF.

Comments on this clonotype: A read error may explain this, as a much larger clone is one base away. The rearrangement uses TRBV6-2 or TRBV6-3 and TRBJ2-1, with D perhaps matching TRBD1 (5 bases). This CDR3 comprises 18 residues. The ends were cut back, 7 bases at V and 3 bases at J, with 25 bases in the middle. Germline CDR1 MNHEY, CDR2 SVGEGT. The CDR3 here is CASTFRQITMLNYNEQFF. The DNA for the CDR3 is TGTGCCAGCACCTTTAGACAGATCACCATGTTAAACTACAATGAGCAGTTCTTC.

Remarks on this clonotype: Possible read error: a much larger clone is one base away. The J gene is TRBJ2-3, the V gene TRBV6-1; D call uncertain. The CDR3 has 14 amino acids. V was shortened by 6 bases and J by 11 bases, with 21 bases between the two germline ends. Germline loops: CDR1 MNHNS, CDR2 SASEGT. The CDR3: CASRRMGTQIMQYF. DNA for the CDR3: TGTGCCAGCAGGAGAATGGGAACACAGATAATGCAGTATTTT.